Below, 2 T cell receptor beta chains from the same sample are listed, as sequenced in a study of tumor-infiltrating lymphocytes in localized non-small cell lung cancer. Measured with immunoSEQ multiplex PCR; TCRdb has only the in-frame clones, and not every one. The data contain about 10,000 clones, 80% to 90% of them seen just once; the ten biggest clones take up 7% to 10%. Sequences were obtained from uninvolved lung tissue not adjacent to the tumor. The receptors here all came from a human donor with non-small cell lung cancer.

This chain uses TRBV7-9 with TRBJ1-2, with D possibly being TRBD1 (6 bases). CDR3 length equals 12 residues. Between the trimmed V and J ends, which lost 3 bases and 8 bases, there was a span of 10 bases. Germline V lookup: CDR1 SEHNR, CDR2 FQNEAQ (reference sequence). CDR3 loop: CASSLGGTGYTF. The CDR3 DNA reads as TGTGCCAGCAGCTTGGGGGGCACGGGCTACACCTTC.

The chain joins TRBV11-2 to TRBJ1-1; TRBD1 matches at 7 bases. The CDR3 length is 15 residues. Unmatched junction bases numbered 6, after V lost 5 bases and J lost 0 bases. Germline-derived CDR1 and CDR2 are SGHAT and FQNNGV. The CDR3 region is CASSPQGGMNTEAFF. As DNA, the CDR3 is TGTGCCAGCAGCCCTCAGGGGGGTATGAACACTGAAGCTTTCTTT.